This T cell receptor beta chain was recovered during a study of blood T cell repertoires in COVID-19. Measured with immunoSEQ multiplex PCR; TCRdb has only the in-frame clones, and not every one. The sample gives around 150,000 clones, approximately 80% of which show up once; roughly 13% is in the top ten. Input material: PBMCs or T cells enriched from blood (not recorded which). This TCR was recovered from a woman aged 60 to 75 who had recovered from COVID-19.

CDR3 loop: CASSSAGGREVGYTF. CDR3 DNA: TGTGCCAGCAGTTCGGCAGGGGGGCGAGAGGTTGGCTACACCTTC. This chain connects TRBV6-5 to TRBJ1-2; 7 bases line up with TRBD1. After removal of 4 bases from V and 7 bases from J, the junction contained 12 bases not matched to a gene. Germline V lookup: CDR1 MNHEY, CDR2 SVGAGI. This CDR3 region has 15 residues.